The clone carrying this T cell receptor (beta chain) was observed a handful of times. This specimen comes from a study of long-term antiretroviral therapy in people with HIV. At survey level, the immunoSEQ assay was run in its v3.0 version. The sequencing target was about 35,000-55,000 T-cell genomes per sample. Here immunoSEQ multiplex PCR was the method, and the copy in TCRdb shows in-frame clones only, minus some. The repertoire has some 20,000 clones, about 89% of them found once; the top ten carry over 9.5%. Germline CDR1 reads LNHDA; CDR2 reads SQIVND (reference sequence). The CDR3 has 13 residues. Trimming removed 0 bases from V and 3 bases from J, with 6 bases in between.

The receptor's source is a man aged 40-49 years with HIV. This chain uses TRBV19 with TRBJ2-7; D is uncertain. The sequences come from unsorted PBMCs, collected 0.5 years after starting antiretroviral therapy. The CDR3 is CASSIEVGYEQYF. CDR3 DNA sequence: TGTGCCAGTAGTATAGAAGTCGGCTACGAGCAGTACTTC.